The 27 T cell receptor beta chains reported below all come from one sample, sequenced in a study of CD8 T cells in ankylosing spondylitis. MiXCR, applied by TCRdb to the 5' RACE reads, yields one record per CDR3 protein. The table shows fewer than 250,000 distinct CDR3 sequences, with roughly a tenth occurring only once. Sequenced: blood, either unsorted or a sorted T cell fraction (not recorded which). Receptors originate from a male donor with ankylosing spondylitis or in good health (not recorded which).

This clonotype was recorded many times. This rearrangement joins TRBV5-1 to TRBJ2-1, with a weak D call TRBD1 (6 bases). There are 14 residues in the CDR3. Deletions cut 0 bases from V and 8 bases from J, with 12 bases between. CDR1 is SGHRS and CDR2 is YFSETQ in the germline V gene. In nucleotides, the CDR3 is TGCGCCAGCAGCTTGGAGGGGGATGGCGATGAGCAGTTCTTC. Amino acids: CASSLEGDGDEQFF.

This clonotype occurred once. The chain links TRBV20-1 to TRBJ2-3; the match to TRBD2 covers 8 bases. The V segment lost 1 base and the J segment 1 base; nucleotides outside the gene matches: 4. CDR1 is DFQATT and CDR2 is SNEGSKA in the germline V gene (reference sequence). The length of the CDR3 is 15 residues. The CDR3 here is CSARGRGLGTDTQYF. The CDR3 DNA follows: TGCAGTGCTAGAGGTCGGGGACTAGGCACAGATACGCAGTATTTT.

This clonotype was seen ten or more times. V is TRBV20-1 and J is TRBJ2-1; 11 bases are a match to TRBD2. With 6 bases clipped from V and 0 bases from J, the junction kept 7 bases outside the gene matches. CDR1 is DFQATT and CDR2 is SNEGSKA in the germline V gene (reference sequence). CDR3 length equals 16 residues. The CDR3 bases are TGCAGTGCCATAGCGGGGGGGGCCTACTCCTACAATGAGCAGTTCTTC. This encodes CSAIAGGAYSYNEQFF.

In this sample, this clonotype turned up many times. The chain couples TRBV5-1 to TRBJ1-1, with a weak D call TRBD1 (6 bases). V lost 0 bases, J lost 2 bases, and 14 bases lay in between. The CDR3 totals 16 residues. Per the germline V gene, CDR1 is SGHRS and CDR2 is YFSETQ. The CDR3 nucleotides are TGCGCCAGCAGCTTGGCCACACAGGGAGGAAACACTGAAGCTTTCTTT. It specifies CASSLATQGGNTEAFF.

This clonotype was observed many times. The chain uses TRBV9 and TRBJ2-1; 9 nucleotides line up with TRBD2. The CDR3 is made up of 15 amino acids. Germline V gives CDR1 SGDLS, CDR2 YYNGEE. The trim removed 2 bases at V and 7 bases at J, leaving 7 bases unmatched. The CDR3 nucleotides are TGTGCCAGCAGCGTCCGCGGGGGGGCCCGGAATGAGCAGTTCTTC. Translation: CASSVRGGARNEQFF.

The chain is built from TRBV20-1 and TRBJ2-3, with D unclear. The CDR3 length is 13 residues. V lost 1 base, J lost 1 base, and 6 bases lay in between. Per the germline V gene, CDR1 is DFQATT and CDR2 is SNEGSKA (reference sequence). CDR3 amino acids: CSARAEGTDTQYF. In DNA, the CDR3 is TGCAGTGCTAGAGCAGAAGGCACAGATACGCAGTATTTT.

In its sample, this clonotype was seen many times. The chain uses TRBV6-1 and TRBJ2-3, with TRBD1 identical over 7 bases. CDR3 size: 15 residues. Looked up from germline, CDR1 is MNHNS and CDR2 is SASEGT. J was trimmed by 5 bases and V by 5 bases; bases with no gene match: 10. The CDR3 DNA reads as TGTGCCAGCAGTACAGACAGGGCTGACGAAGATACGCAGTATTTT. It translates to CASSTDRADEDTQYF.

The J gene is TRBJ2-7, the V gene TRBV7-2; 11 bases fit TRBD2. This CDR3 region has 15 residues. Germline CDR1 and CDR2: SGHTA and FQGNSA. The J segment lost 4 bases and the V segment lost 5 bases, leaving 7 bases of the junction unmatched. Here the CDR3 DNA reads TGTGCCAGCAGCGTTAGCGGGGGGGCATCTTACGAGCAGTACTTC. This encodes CASSVSGGASYEQYF.

This clonotype was recorded at least ten times. The chain recombines TRBV7-2 with TRBJ1-1; unclear D gene. Germline V gene lookup returns CDR1 SGHTA and CDR2 FQGNSA. V shed 2 bases and J shed 7 bases, with 5 bases lying between them. The CDR3 has 11 amino acids. CDR3 protein: CASSLRIEAFF. CDR3 bases: TGTGCCAGCAGCTTACGGATTGAAGCTTTCTTT. The full variable domain, its missing parts supplied by reference TRBV7-2 and TRBJ1-1, is GAGVSQSPSNKVTEKGKDVELRCDPISGHTALYWYRQSLGQGLEFLIYFQGNSAPDKSGLPSDRFSAERTGGSVSTLTIQRTQQEDSAVYLCASSLRIEAFFGQGTRLTVV.

This sequence joins TRBV5-1 and TRBJ2-7, with 9 bases fitting TRBD1. The CDR3 length is 17 residues. Germline CDR1 is SGHRS and CDR2 is YFSETQ. The V segment lost 5 bases and the J segment 0 bases; nucleotides outside the gene matches: 12. The CDR3 coding sequence is TGCGCCAGCAGTGGGGGGGTACAGGGGGCCTCCTCCTACGAGCAGTACTTC. It encodes CASSGGVQGASSYEQYF. The full variable domain, its missing parts supplied by reference TRBV5-1 and TRBJ2-7, is KAGVTQTPRYLIKTRGQQVTLSCSPISGHRSVSWYQQTPGQGLQFLFEYFSETQRNKGNFPGRFSGRQFSNSRSEMNVSTLELGDSALYLCASSGGVQGASSYEQYFGPGTRLTVT.

This chain uses TRBV2 with TRBJ2-3; no definite D call. The CDR3 is 15 residues long. Germline loops: CDR1 SNHLY, CDR2 FYNNEI. Between the trimmed V and J ends, which lost 0 bases and 2 bases, there was a span of 9 bases. This chain's CDR3 is CASSEATGPTDTQYF. The CDR3 bases are TGTGCCAGCAGTGAAGCGACTGGTCCCACAGATACGCAGTATTTT.

This clonotype was counted many times. This CDR3 is CASSLGAAFNNEQFF. CDR3 nucleotide sequence: TGTGCCAGCAGTTTGGGGGCTGCGTTTAACAATGAGCAGTTCTTC. This chain links TRBV27 with TRBJ2-1; D may be TRBD1 (6 bases). Between the trimmed V and J ends, which lost 3 bases and 5 bases, there was a span of 14 bases. CDR1 and CDR2 (germline): MNHEY, SMNVEV (reference sequence). This CDR3 is 15 amino acids long.

This clonotype was detected many times. This chain links TRBV6-5 with TRBJ2-3; a possible D gene is TRBD1 (5 bases). This CDR3 region has 16 residues. V lost 4 bases to trimming and J lost 2 bases, with 16 bases between them. The germline CDR1 and CDR2 sequences are MNHEY and SVGAGI. The CDR3 loop is CASSSRQPRYTDTQYF. The CDR3 region has the DNA TGTGCCAGCAGTTCTCGACAGCCCCGTTACACAGATACGCAGTATTTT.

There are many counts of this clonotype. This chain joins TRBV7-2 and TRBJ2-3, with D uncertain. CDR1 is SGHTA, CDR2 FQGNSA, per germline. V lost 1 base, J lost 6 bases, and 11 bases lay in between. The CDR3 extends over 14 amino acids. CDR3 loop: CASSLVATRDTQYF. CDR3 bases: TGTGCCAGCAGCTTAGTCGCTACCAGGGATACGCAGTATTTT.

This clonotype was seen at least ten times. The chain recombines TRBV20-1 with TRBJ1-6, with D uncertain. The V end was cut by 3 bases, the J end by 7 bases, with 19 bases between. Germline loops: CDR1 DFQATT, CDR2 SNEGSKA (reference sequence). This CDR3 has 16 residues. CDR3: CSARSGHNLKNSPLHF. The CDR3 DNA reads TGCAGTGCTAGGTCAGGCCACAACCTAAAAAATTCACCCCTCCACTTT.

In its sample, this clonotype was seen many times. The CDR3 protein is CASSEGNTDTQYF. The CDR3 DNA is TGTGCCAGCAGTGAGGGGAACACAGATACGCAGTATTTT. The chain recombines TRBV2 with TRBJ2-3, with D unresolved. Trimming pared 3 bases from V and 2 bases from J, leaving 6 bases between. CDR1 and CDR2 (germline): SNHLY, FYNNEI. The CDR3 contains 13 residues. Filled out from reference TRBV2 and TRBJ2-3, the complete variable domain reads EPEVTQTPSHQVTQMGQEVILRCVPISNHLYFYWYRQILGQKVEFLVSFYNNEISEKSEIFDDQFSVERPDGSNFTLKIRSTKLEDSAMYFCASSEGNTDTQYFGPGTRLTVL.

This rearrangement joins TRBV18 to TRBJ2-5, with 7 bases matching TRBD2. After removal of 1 base from V and 3 bases from J, the junction contained 5 bases not matched to a gene. CDR1 is KGHSH, CDR2 LQKENI, per germline. The CDR3 is 15 amino acids. The CDR3 bases are TGTGCCAGCTCACCACAGGCTAGCGGTAAAGAGACCCAGTACTTC. This sequence encodes CASSPQASGKETQYF.

This clonotype was seen repeatedly, ten times or more. The chain combines TRBV5-1 with TRBJ2-5, with 8 bases fitting TRBD1. Losses at the gene ends were 10 bases for V and 3 bases for J; bases not matched to a gene: 14. Per germline, CDR1 SGHRS and CDR2 YFSETQ. This CDR3 comprises 15 residues. CDR3 nucleotides: TGCGCCTCTTGTCCCGGGACAGGAAGCGAAGAGACCCAGTACTTC. Translating it yields CASCPGTGSEETQYF.

This clonotype occurred many times. The chain has TRBV20-1 and TRBJ2-3; 9 bases are shared with TRBD1. Germline lookup yields CDR1 DFQATT and CDR2 SNEGSKA (reference sequence). The ends lost 6 bases at V and 0 bases at J; junction bases unmatched: 7. The CDR3 is 15 amino acids. CDR3 sequence (DNA): TGCAGTGCCGAAACAGGACAGGGGAGCACAGATACGCAGTATTTT. It yields the protein CSAETGQGSTDTQYF.

The genes are TRBV12-3 or TRBV12-4 and TRBJ2-3; D might be TRBD2 (6 bases). With 6 bases removed from V and 2 bases from J, the gap between germline ends came to 12 bases. This CDR3 has 14 amino acids. The CDR3 loop is CASRGGGATDTQYF. CDR3 bases: TGTGCCAGCAGGGGCGGCGGGGCCACAGATACGCAGTATTTT.

This clonotype was observed at least ten times. This chain links TRBV24-1 with TRBJ1-2; no clear D. Trimming took off 4 bases at V and 4 bases at J, with 12 bases between the two ends. From germline, CDR1 is KGHDR and CDR2 SFDVKD. The CDR3 extends over 14 amino acids. The CDR3 here is CATSDSQVRYGYTF. In nucleotides, the CDR3 is TGTGCCACCAGTGACTCTCAGGTTCGCTATGGCTACACCTTC.

This clonotype has at least ten counts. The chain joins TRBV20-1 to TRBJ2-7; D ambiguous. V lost 3 bases, J lost 3 bases, and 18 bases lay in between. This CDR3 has 15 amino acids. Germline CDR1 reads DFQATT; CDR2 reads SNEGSKA (reference sequence). CDR3 sequence (DNA): TGCAGTGCTAGTGCTACTCTTAACAGCTTCTACGAGCAGTACTTC. It encodes CSASATLNSFYEQYF.

This clonotype showed up just a few times. The gene calls are TRBV20-1 and TRBJ2-1, with 10 bases fitting TRBD2. CDR3 length equals 15 residues. Germline CDR1 DFQATT, CDR2 SNEGSKA (reference sequence). V shed 6 bases and J 6 bases; nucleotides not matched to a gene: 11. CDR3 region: CSARKGAGGPNEQFF. In DNA, the CDR3 is TGCAGTGCCAGAAAGGGAGCGGGGGGGCCCAATGAGCAGTTCTTC.

In its sample, this clonotype was seen many times. The CDR3 is CASSTTGTQYF. The DNA of the CDR3 is TGTGCCAGCAGCACGACAGGGACCCAGTACTTC. The chain is built from TRBV5-6 and TRBJ2-5, with a weak D call TRBD1 (6 bases). The CDR3 totals 11 residues. V lost 4 bases, J lost 7 bases, and 8 bases lay in between. CDR1 and CDR2 from the germline V gene are SGHDT and YYEEEE.

Remarks on this clonotype: Possible read error: a much larger clone is one base away. The V call is TRBV6-1, the J call TRBJ2-5; tentative D call: TRBD2 (7 bases). CDR3 length: 15 residues. Trimming left V 6 bases short and J 4 bases short, with 18 bases between. Germline assignment: CDR1 MNHNS and CDR2 SASEGT. The CDR3 spells CASRERAGGRETQYF. In DNA, the CDR3 is TGTGCCAGCAGGGAAAGGGCCGGGGGGCGAGAGACCCAGTACTTC.

This clonotype came up many times. The chain has TRBV28 and TRBJ2-6, with D uncertain. V lost 5 bases, J lost 0 bases, and 5 bases lay in between. Germline V gene sequence: CDR1 MDHEN, CDR2 SYDVKM. The CDR3 spans 14 residues. DNA for the CDR3: TGTGCCAGCAGTAAGAGCTCTGGGGCCAACGTCCTGACTTTC. This codes for CASSKSSGANVLTF.

This clonotype was recorded many times. This chain connects TRBV11-2 to TRBJ2-1; D unresolved. V lost 0 bases, J lost 4 bases, and 7 bases lay in between. Germline-derived CDR1 and CDR2 are SGHAT and FQNNGV. The CDR3 sequence is 14 residues long. CDR3: CASSLDGFYNEQFF. Written as DNA, the CDR3 is TGTGCCAGCAGCTTAGATGGGTTTTACAATGAGCAGTTCTTC.